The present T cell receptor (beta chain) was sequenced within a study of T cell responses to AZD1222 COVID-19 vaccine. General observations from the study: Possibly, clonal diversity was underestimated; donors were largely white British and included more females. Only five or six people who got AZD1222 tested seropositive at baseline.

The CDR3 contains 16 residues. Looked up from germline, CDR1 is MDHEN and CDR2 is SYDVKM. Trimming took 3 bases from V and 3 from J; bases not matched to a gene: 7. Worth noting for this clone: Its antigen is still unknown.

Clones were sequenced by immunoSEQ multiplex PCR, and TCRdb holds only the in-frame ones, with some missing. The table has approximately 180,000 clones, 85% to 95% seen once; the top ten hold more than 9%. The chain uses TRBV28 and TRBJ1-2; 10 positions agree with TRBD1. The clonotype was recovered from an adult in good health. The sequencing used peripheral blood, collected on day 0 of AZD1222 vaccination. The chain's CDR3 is CASSLRFGTGDYGYTF. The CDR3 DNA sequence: TGTGCCAGCAGTTTGCGCTTTGGGACAGGGGACTATGGCTACACCTTC.